These T cell receptor beta chains were read from a single sample in a study of circulating CD8 cells and anti-PD-1 response in melanoma. A single record per CDR3 protein comes from TCRdb applying MiXCR to the reads. The sample lists 450 to 600 distinct CDR3 sequences; around a tenth were seen once. Sample: CD8+ T cells from PBMCs, taken at baseline or after one month of anti-PD-1 therapy (not recorded which). Source of these receptors: a human donor with melanoma. Each CDR3 is given with its conserved first and last residue. D genes are given only for firm matches. Rows give clone size only sometimes, using once, few, many, or a class for an expanded clone.

v_call,d_call,clone_size,j_call,cdr3_nt,cdr3_aa
TRBV27,TRBD1,large,TRBJ2-2,TGTGCCAGCCAGGGGGCGAGGACCGGGGAGCTGTTTTTT,CASQGARTGELFF
TRBV19,TRBD1,large,TRBJ1-1,TGTGCCAGTAGTATCGAGGGGGACAGAAACACTGAAGCTTTCTTT,CASSIEGDRNTEAFF
TRBV24-1,TRBD2,medium-sized,TRBJ2-1,TGTGCCACCAGTGACCTGGCGGGGGGGGCATACAATGAGCAGTTCTTC,CATSDLAGGAYNEQFF
TRBV19,-,large,TRBJ2-7,TGTGCCAGTAGTATAAGCCCCCGGGAGAGGTACGAGCAGTACTTC,CASSISPRERYEQYF
TRBV7-3,TRBD2,-,TRBJ2-1,TGTGCCAGCAGCCGACTAGCGGGAGGTACAGGTGAGCAGTTCTTC,CASSRLAGGTGEQFF
TRBV5-4,-,medium-sized,TRBJ2-1,TGTGCCAGCAGCTTACAGGGGGGGAGCGATGAGCAGTTCTTC,CASSLQGGSDEQFF
TRBV28,TRBD1,medium-sized,TRBJ2-1,TGTGCCAGCAGGAGAATCCGGGGACAGGGAACTACGTTCTTC,CASRRIRGQGTTFF
TRBV2,-,large,TRBJ2-2,TGTGCCAGCAGCTCAGGAAAGCTGATTCCCGGGGAGCTGTTTTTT,CASSSGKLIPGELFF
TRBV5-6,-,large,TRBJ1-1,TGTGCCAGCACCCTGGACAGAGACTTTTTAGGGGACACTGAAGCTTTCTTT,CASTLDRDFLGDTEAFF
TRBV19,-,-,TRBJ2-7,TGTGCCAGTAGTATTGGGGTGGACTCCTACGAGCAGTACTTC,CASSIGVDSYEQYF
TRBV28,-,medium-sized,TRBJ2-5,TGTGCCAGCAGTATTGAATGGGGGGCCCAAGAGACCCAGTACTTC,CASSIEWGAQETQYF
TRBV12-3/TRBV12-4,-,large,TRBJ2-1,TGTGCCAGCACCCGAAGGGGGAGGCACAATGAGCAGTTCTTC,CASTRRGRHNEQFF
TRBV20-1,TRBD1,medium-sized,TRBJ1-2,TGCAGTGCGGTACAGGGGGCTGTAAACTATGGCTACACCTTC,CSAVQGAVNYGYTF